Listed below are T cell receptor beta chains from one sample, sequenced in a study of cytomegalovirus exposure and HLA in healthy donors. TCRdb's table, derived via immunoSEQ multiplex PCR, lists solely in-frame clones and lacks some. Of over 50,000 clones in the sample, around 85% were seen once. Sequencing was carried out using PBMCs. These receptors came from a man aged 35-49 years in good health and CMV-seronegative. Each CDR3 is given with its conserved first and last residue. A D gene is named only where the DNA matches it firmly. Size values are once, few and many counts, or a class for expanded clones, and some rows have none.

CDR3 DNA | CDR3 protein | D gene | clone size | J gene | V gene
TGTGCCAGCAGCTTACGAACTAGCGGGTCCTACAATGAGCAGTTCTTC | CASSLRTSGSYNEQFF | TRBD2 | few | TRBJ2-1 | TRBV7-9
TGTGCCAGCAGGACTAGCGGGAGGGAGACCCAGTACTTC | CASRTSGRETQYF | TRBD2 | . | TRBJ2-5 | TRBV28
TGTGCCAGCAGAAGGACTAGCGGACCCGGGGATACGCAGTATTTT | CASRRTSGPGDTQYF | TRBD2 | . | TRBJ2-3 | TRBV2
TGTGCCTGGAGTAGGACTAGCGGGGGGGGGTCTGAGCAGTTCTTC | CAWSRTSGGGSEQFF | TRBD2 | . | TRBJ2-1 | TRBV30
TGTGCCAGCAGCTTGGACTATAATACCCAGTTCTTC | CASSLDYNTQFF | . | . | TRBJ2-1 | TRBV5-4
TGTGCCAGCAGCTTACGTACCCCGGGATTCGCTTTCTTT | CASSLRTPGFAFF | . | . | TRBJ1-1 | TRBV11-2
TGTGCCTGGAGGGGACAGTTTCTTCAGTTCTTC | CAWRGQFLQFF | TRBD1 | few | TRBJ2-1 | TRBV30
TGTGCCAGCTCACAGGGGAATGGCTACGAGCAGTACTTC | CASSQGNGYEQYF | . | . | TRBJ2-7 | TRBV18
TGTGCCAGCAGTCTCATCCGAGGGACAGGGGATGAAAAACTGTTTTTT | CASSLIRGTGDEKLFF | TRBD1 | once | TRBJ1-4 | TRBV28
TGCGCTTCGAATTTTAACAGGGGTTGGGGTTTGGGGAATGAAAAACTGTTTTTT | CASNFNRGWGLGNEKLFF | TRBD1 | . | TRBJ1-4 | TRBV23-1
TGTGCCAGCAGAGACAGAAACTATGGCTACACCTTC | CASRDRNYGYTF | . | . | TRBJ1-2 | TRBV25-1
TGTGCCAGCAGTGAACAACACCTTTCCTACGAGCAGTACTTC | CASSEQHLSYEQYF | . | once | TRBJ2-7 | TRBV2
TGTGCCAGCAGTCAAACAGGGGGGGGTACTGAAGCTTTCTTT | CASSQTGGGTEAFF | TRBD1 | . | TRBJ1-1 | TRBV9
TGCGCCAGCAGTGAAGAACTCTACGAGCAGTACTTC | CASSEELYEQYF | . | . | TRBJ2-7 | TRBV10-2
TGTGCCAGCAGTTTAACCGGGACAGGGTTAAATCAGCCCCAGCATTTT | CASSLTGTGLNQPQHF | TRBD1 | . | TRBJ1-5 | TRBV6-5
TGTGCCAGCAGCCCTTCTCGGGTTGGCAATCAGCCCCAGCATTTT | CASSPSRVGNQPQHF | . | . | TRBJ1-5 | TRBV27
TGTGCCAGCAGCAAAAGATGGGACAGGGGGCTCTGGGTGAACACTGAAGCTTTCTTT | CASSKRWDRGLWVNTEAFF | . | . | TRBJ1-1 | TRBV21-1
TGTGCCAGCAGCTTGGGCGGGAGCAATCAGCCCCAGCATTTT | CASSLGGSNQPQHF | . | . | TRBJ1-5 | TRBV5-4
TGTGCCTGGAGTGTCTCCCGGGAGCAGCCCCAGCATTTT | CAWSVSREQPQHF | . | . | TRBJ1-5 | TRBV30
TGTGCCAGCAGTTTACCTGACACGCGGGGGAAACTGTTTTTT | CASSLPDTRGKLFF | . | . | TRBJ1-4 | TRBV28
TGTGCCAGCAGCTTAGAAACACCGAACTATGGCTACACCTTC | CASSLETPNYGYTF | . | . | TRBJ1-2 | TRBV7-2
TGTGCCTGGAGTAATATTTTGACTTGGGGCTACACCTTC | CAWSNILTWGYTF | . | . | TRBJ1-2 | TRBV30
TGTGCCAGTGGGGGGGACTTAGATTCACCCCTCCACTTT | CASGGDLDSPLHF | . | . | TRBJ1-6 | TRBV28
TGCGCCAGCAGCTTGGATGGGACAGGTCAAGAAAAGCTGTTTTTT | CASSLDGTGQEKLFF | TRBD1 | . | TRBJ1-4 | TRBV5-1
TGCGCCAGCAGCTTGGATGGACAGTCGTGGGATGGTCAGCCCCAGCATTTT | CASSLDGQSWDGQPQHF | . | . | TRBJ1-5 | TRBV5-1
TGTGCCAGCAGCGTAGACCCGGGGATGAACACTGAAGCTTTCTTT | CASSVDPGMNTEAFF | . | once | TRBJ1-1 | TRBV9
TGTGCCAGCAGTCCCACAGGGGTCGAGCAGTTCTTC | CASSPTGVEQFF | TRBD1 | . | TRBJ2-1 | TRBV27
TGTGCCAGTAGTATAACCGGGGGGCGCCTCTCTGGAAACACCATATATTTT | CASSITGGRLSGNTIYF | . | . | TRBJ1-3 | TRBV19
TGTGCCAGCAGCTTAGAGCTGTTGTCAACCTCTGGGGCCAACGTCCTGACTTTC | CASSLELLSTSGANVLTF | . | . | TRBJ2-6 | TRBV7-8
TGTGCCAGCTTCCGGGGGTCTGGAAACACCATATATTTT | CASFRGSGNTIYF | . | . | TRBJ1-3 | TRBV6-6
TGTGCCAGTAGTAAGACCAGGGGTCAGCCCCAGCATTTT | CASSKTRGQPQHF | . | . | TRBJ1-5 | TRBV19
TGCGCCAGCAGCTTGGGCAGGGGAGAAGAGACCCAGTACTTC | CASSLGRGEETQYF | . | . | TRBJ2-5 | TRBV5-1
TGTGCCAGCAGTGAAGCGCTTCGGGGTGAAAAACTGTTTTTT | CASSEALRGEKLFF | . | . | TRBJ1-4 | TRBV2
TGTGCCAGCAGCTTGGTTGCGGATCAGCCCCAGCATTTT | CASSLVADQPQHF | . | . | TRBJ1-5 | TRBV5-6
TGTGCCAGCAGTTTATCAGGGGGTGGTCAGCCCCAGCATTTT | CASSLSGGGQPQHF | TRBD1 | . | TRBJ1-5 | TRBV28
TGTGCCTGGAGCCGGGGGACAGGGCAATCACCCCTCCACTTT | CAWSRGTGQSPLHF | TRBD1 | . | TRBJ1-6 | TRBV30
TGTGCCAGGAGAGTTCTGGGACACCACAGAGCAGCCGGGGAGCTGTTTTTT | CARRVLGHHRAAGELFF | . | . | TRBJ2-2 | TRBV30
TGTGCCTGGAGTATCCAGGGGGCGCGCACTGAAGCTTTCTTT | CAWSIQGARTEAFF | TRBD1 | . | TRBJ1-1 | TRBV30
TGTGCCACCAGCGACCATTCCGGGCCAGGGAGGCGGGAGCTGTTTTTT | CATSDHSGPGRRELFF | . | . | TRBJ2-2 | TRBV15
TGTGCCAGCAGGGCGGCGGGACAGGTGGAGTACTTC | CASRAAGQVEYF | TRBD1 | . | TRBJ2-7 | TRBV6-1